This T cell receptor (beta chain) was sequenced in a study of cytomegalovirus exposure and HLA in healthy donors (TCRdb year 2017). With regard to the full study: An earlier analysis of 587 of the donors reported 250 to 350 Gb of sequence data and about 120 million unique TCR beta sequences obtained from roughly 170 million T cells. An early release covering over 500 HLA-typed donors comprised approximately 290 gigabases of sequencing data and 85 million to 100 million unique TCR sequences. The genetic ancestry cluster associated with self-reported Caucasian donors included about four fifths of the approximately 410 genotyped donors. The aim of the study was to test whether cataloging public T cell receptors could identify signatures of past pathogen exposure. Using immunosequencing, the study profiled T cell repertoires from some 670 subjects and related those repertoires to cytomegalovirus serostatus. A separate validation cohort of over a hundred different subjects was used in addition to the approximately 700-subject first cohort. High-throughput TCR immunosequencing, statistical association of individual TCRs with disease status, and machine learning were combined to predict cytomegalovirus infection status. To study patterns of TCR occurrence, a later analysis re-analyzed previously published TCR beta repertoires from more than 550 donors and added high-resolution HLA genotyping. In the later analysis, no new phenotypic data were used to find candidate immune exposures; instead, reliance was placed on TCR beta sequences and their occurrence across donors. In an earlier analysis of 500 to 650 of the donors, high-throughput TCR beta sequencing was used to judge whether each TCR beta V gene segment behaved as functional or pseudogenic. Donor age, sex, ethnicity and CMV serostatus were collected together with the repertoire data. Genome-wide SNP genotypes for about 65% of the roughly 670 donors were used in a later genetic analysis, which treated that subset as a discovery cohort. Every discovery cohort repertoire had been produced on one sequencing platform. Class I and class II HLA loci were covered by the typing at four-digit resolution. The number of donors typed differed by locus, with roughly 620-630 for A, B, C, DRB1 and DQB1, roughly 520 for DQA1, over 600 for DPA1, and under 490 for DPB1. Roughly five DR-DQ haplotypes were handled as single units for association and clustering, since linkage in the cohort was strong. Among about 370 genotyped donors of the cohort, an average of about 220,000 unique TCR beta nucleotide sequences was sequenced per donor, of which about 18% were non-productive.

Overall study outcomes, separate from this receptor: The 87-base-pair reads could not distinguish some IMGT-functional V segments, including TRBV6-2 and TRBV6-3, so those segments were excluded. According to a later analysis, parvovirus B19, influenza, CMV and Epstein-Barr virus appeared linked to several top co-occurrence clusters. A later analysis found that HLA-associated TCR beta chains were more clonally expanded and had lower generation probabilities than equally common non-associated chains. In a later analysis, TCR association rates were found to vary across HLA loci, with the most associated TCRs seen for DRB1 alleles and the fewest for HLA-C alleles. A later analysis found that most CMV-associated TCR beta chains appeared HLA-restricted, with HLA associations seemingly driven largely by CMV exposure. The earlier analysis of nearly 600 of the donors excluded 15 to 20 rarely observed V segments, including chromosome 9 orphons, because counts were too low. In both the original and validation cohorts, the classifier was reported to diagnose cytomegalovirus status with high specificity and sensitivity. HLA typing was unavailable for some donors at each locus, so association tests used only the typed subset. At a false discovery rate of 0.05, a later analysis linked roughly 17,000 TCR beta sequences to specific HLA alleles. Strong co-occurrence of HLA alleles, especially DR and DQ, made assigning TCR associations to individual alleles difficult. A further reported finding was that TCR beta sequences accurately predicted the HLA-A and HLA-B alleles for most subjects in the first cohort. A few of the identified cytomegalovirus-associated TCR beta chains were confirmed in vitro to be specific for cytomegalovirus antigens. Compared with the roughly 720-donor mean, donors in an Asian-associated ancestry cluster had fewer N-insertions in productive TCRs, according to a later genetic analysis. A cluster of highly shared sequence variants was judged likely to represent a technical artifact of the sequencing pipeline. Linkage disequilibrium might explain the correlated functional status among segregating V segments, but an unknown experimental factor could not be excluded. Most TCR sequences were observed very rarely across donors, whereas some public TCRs were present in many individuals. It was suggested by the authors that the approach could potentially be generalized to other disease states and immunological phenotypes. A total of 150 or so TCR beta chains were listed by the study as associated with cytomegalovirus. A later genetic analysis associated a missense DCLRE1C variant with V-gene and J-gene trimming of TCR beta chains, and an independent cohort replicated the association. Roughly uniform sequencing depth across donors was assumed in presence/absence analyses, although this assumption may not hold. In this cohort, only TCR beta chains were sequenced, and detectable features were limited by the absence of alpha or paired-chain data. CMV serostatus was the only immune exposure information available for the cohort. Broadly in line with IMGT annotations, most TCR beta V segments showed up in productive rearrangements about 87% or about 30% of the time in an earlier analysis of 587 of the donors.

In total, 600 or so healthy bone marrow donors made up the cohort. All cohort members were sampled while nominally healthy, although unrecorded immune exposures were likely present. The donor was CMV seronegative and belonged to the group of over 350 seronegative cohort members. A peripheral blood sample was provided by each donor, and peripheral blood mononuclear cells were used for TCR beta sequencing. Genomic DNA was extracted from the blood cell samples with the Qiagen DNeasy Blood Extraction Kit. For this clone: What this receptor recognizes is not known. Base qualities were left out, and no much larger clone turns up one base away.

Receptor amplification or capture employed the immunoSEQ multiplex PCR assay. The multiplex PCR relied on a mix of 60 forward primers for TCR Vbeta segments and 13 reverse primers for TCR Jbeta segments. Amplification of the CDR3 region of rearranged TCR beta genes was performed with a multiplex PCR assay on genomic DNA. The Illumina HiSeq System was used to sequence the amplified TCR beta libraries as 87-base-pair reads. In the paper's pipeline: Across the 670 or so repertoires, a later analysis counted about 81 million unique TCR beta chains, roughly 11 million of which were shared by at least two donors. A nearest-neighbor algorithm error-corrected the raw reads and collapsed the reads into unique sequences, merging closely related sequences to remove PCR and sequencing errors. CDR3 sequences were aligned to IMGT reference sequences to assign V, D and J gene segments. For a sequence to be retained, at least a six-nucleotide match to both a V gene segment and a J gene segment was required. Rearrangements were classified as productive when the CDR3 lacked stop codons and remained in frame with V and J, and all other rearrangements were classified as non-productive. CDR3 was defined by IMGT convention, running from the second conserved V-encoded cysteine to the conserved J-encoded phenylalanine. The earlier analysis of a few hundred of the donors excluded any sequence lacking an unambiguous match to a single V gene segment. An earlier analysis of over 450 of the donors classified V segments as functional when productive rearrangements were above 56.7% and as segregating when the standard deviation between donors was above 5%. A statistical classification framework was developed to diagnose cytomegalovirus status using the catalog of TCR beta chain sequences. V and J gene assignment, in a later analysis, came from comparing TCR nucleotide sequences with IMGT/GENE-DB human TR gene sequences. Using the TCRdist pipeline, a later analysis assigned CDR3 sequences along with most-parsimonious VDJ recombination scenarios. A later analysis defined each TCR beta chain by its CDR3 amino acid sequence plus V-gene family, and excluded reads lacking a unique V-gene family. To address suspected cross-contamination and a sequencing artifact, a later analysis removed a few hundred highly shared, low-generation-probability nucleotide sequences. In a later analysis, a clonal expansion index was calculated for each public chain from normalized within-repertoire ranks of inferred template counts. In a later analysis, generation probabilities were computed with a VDJ recombination model fitted to out-of-frame rearrangements, and the resulting probabilities were checked against IGoR. In a later analysis, TCR-TCR, TCR-HLA and TCR-CMV co-occurrence was scored with hypergeometric tests, and a repertoire-size bias correction was applied to TCR pairs. In a later analysis, false discovery rates were estimated by permuting HLA or CMV assignments 20 times. In a later analysis, co-occurring TCRs were grouped using DBSCAN, with TCRdist sequence similarity added in when clustering inside HLA-allele-positive subsets. Co-occurrence clustering excluded repertoires with fewer than 30,000 or more than 120,000 public chains, plus five with anomalous nucleotide sharing. TCRdb re-hosts the immuneACCESS table, in-frame sequences only. Its copies lack some clones; in the studies checked, an unresolved V gene accounts for under half of them, and the cause for the rest is not known. V, J and clone size are taken as reported in that table, and D and trimming were inferred from the DNA itself. A total of roughly 290,000 clones appear in this sample, roughly 89% of them only once. The ten largest clonotypes hold 2% to 3% of the sample.

There are 16 amino acids in the CDR3, from cysteine to phenylalanine inclusive. The sequence is cut down to CDR3 DNA, 48 bases in frame from base 1. Trimming accounts for 5 bases at V and 9 bases at J, while the number of junction bases matched to no gene is 11. CDR1 and CDR2 are drawn from the germline V gene: MGHDK, SYGVNS. Sequenced: PBMCs. This TCR was recovered from a woman aged 18-30 years in good health and CMV-seronegative. The rearrangement joined TRBV25-1 to TRBJ2-1, and 12 junctional nucleotides match TRBD1. CDR3 protein: CASSHTPGQGAVEQFF. Read as DNA, the sequence is TGTGCCAGCAGTCACACCCCGGGACAGGGGGCGGTTGAGCAGTTCTTC.